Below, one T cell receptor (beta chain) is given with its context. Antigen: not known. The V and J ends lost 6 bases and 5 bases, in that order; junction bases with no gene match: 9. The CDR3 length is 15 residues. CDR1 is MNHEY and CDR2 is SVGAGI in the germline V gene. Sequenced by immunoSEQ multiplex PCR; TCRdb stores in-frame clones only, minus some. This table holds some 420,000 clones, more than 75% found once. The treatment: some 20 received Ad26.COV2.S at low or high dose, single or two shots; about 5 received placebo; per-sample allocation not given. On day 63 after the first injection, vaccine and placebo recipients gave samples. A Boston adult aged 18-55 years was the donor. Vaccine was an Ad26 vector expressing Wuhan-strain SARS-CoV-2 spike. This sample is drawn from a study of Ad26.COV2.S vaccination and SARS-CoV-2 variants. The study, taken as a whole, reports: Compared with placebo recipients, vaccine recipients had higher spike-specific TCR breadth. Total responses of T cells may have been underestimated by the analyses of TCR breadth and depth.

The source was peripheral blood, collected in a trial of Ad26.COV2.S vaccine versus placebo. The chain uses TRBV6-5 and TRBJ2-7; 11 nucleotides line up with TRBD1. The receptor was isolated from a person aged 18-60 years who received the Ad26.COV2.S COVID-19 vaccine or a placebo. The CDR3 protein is CASRPRGQGVHEQYF. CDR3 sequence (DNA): TGTGCCAGCAGGCCTAGGGGACAGGGGGTCCACGAGCAGTACTTC.